A single sample is the source of the 3 T cell receptor beta chains below, sequenced in a study of beta chain features in type 1 diabetes. Every isolated RNA sample was fully reverse transcribed, so sequencing captured expressed TCRB transcripts. Produced via immunoSEQ multiplex PCR; TCRdb's table is partial and in-frame only. The table shows 350,000 to 400,000 clones, with roughly 16% occurring only once. The sample consisted of naive CD4+ T cells from blood. These TCRs come from a woman younger than 35 in good health.

This clone was counted only a few times. The rearrangement links TRBV6-6 to TRBJ2-5, with D maybe TRBD1 (5 bases). Per the germline V gene, CDR1 is MNHNY and CDR2 is SVGAGI (reference sequence). V was shortened by 0 bases and J by 3 bases, with 11 bases between the two germline ends. This CDR3 spans 15 amino acids. CDR3 loop: CASSYSLGREETQYF. The CDR3, as DNA: TGTGCCAGCAGTTACTCACTGGGCAGGGAAGAGACCCAGTACTTC.

This clone has more than one count but fewer than ten. This chain uses TRBV9 with TRBJ1-1; D is perhaps TRBD1 (6 bases). Per germline, CDR1 SGDLS and CDR2 YYNGEE. Trimming removed 0 bases at V and 5 bases at J, with 23 bases between. There are 18 residues in the CDR3. CDR3 region: CASSVAPPGAPGGTEAFF. In DNA, the CDR3 is TGTGCCAGCAGCGTAGCTCCTCCAGGGGCACCGGGGGGGACTGAAGCTTTCTTT.

The chain has TRBV4-3 and TRBJ2-3; 10 bases align to TRBD2. Germline loops: CDR1 LGHNA, CDR2 YSLEER. V shed 1 base and J 4 bases; nucleotides not matched to a gene: 5. This CDR3 is 16 amino acids long. CDR3 residues: CASSQVLLAGADTQYF. Written as DNA, the CDR3 is TGCGCCAGCAGCCAAGTGCTCCTAGCGGGAGCAGATACGCAGTATTTT.